The T cell receptor (beta chain) described here comes from a study of shared clonotypes between healthy human individuals. Sequenced by immunoSEQ multiplex PCR; TCRdb stores in-frame clones only, minus some. The sample lists around 2.3 million clones, approximately 94% occurring once. Note on this clone: Its antigen is undetermined.

Whole-study results and caveats: Sharing across four donors was highest in naive CD4 (approximately 5%) and lowest in memory CD8 (roughly 0.4%). Generally, naive subsets (rather than memory subsets) showed larger estimated richness.

The germline V and J ends were trimmed by 0 bases and 8 bases, with 13 bases remaining between them. The CDR3 contains 14 residues. The germline V gene encodes CDR1 MNHEY and CDR2 SVGAGI. Healthy and HIV-negative, the adult donors had no recent acute infections or vaccinations. Subsets obtained from CD4+ cells comprised CD45RA+ naive and CD45RA-negative memory cells. The sequence was collected from a man between 18 and 29 years old in good health. This chain links TRBV6-5 with TRBJ1-2; perhaps TRBD1 as D (6 bases). The sequenced material came from naive CD4+ T cells sorted from blood. Subset reported: CD45RA+ positively selected. CDR3 sequence reads: CASSYSAGAVGYTF. Here the CDR3 DNA reads TGTGCCAGCAGTTACTCGGCGGGGGCTGTGGGCTACACCTTC.